This TCR beta chain was recorded in a study of shared clonotypes between healthy human individuals (dated by TCRdb to 2018 to 2021). Regarding the study in general: The cohort comprised a couple of women and a few men aged 18 to 49 years. Different laboratories and diverse techniques were used to prepare libraries and sequence TCR repertoires, to increase sequencing depth and limit assay-specific biases. For each donor, CD4 naive and CD4 memory were each given three plates, CD8 naive was given two plates, and CD8 memory was given one plate. Blood TCR repertoires of five healthy adults were deeply sequenced to estimate repertoire size and the extent of clonotype sharing between individuals. Between about 0.85 and 9.5 billion PBMCs per donor were obtained by leukapheresis.

The CDR3 holds 18 amino acids from the cysteine to the phenylalanine. CDR3 DNA is the only sequence kept; it has 54 bases, read in frame from the first base. V has 3 bases trimmed and J has 0 bases trimmed; junction bases matching no gene number 13. Reading the germline V gene gives CDR1 SGHDT and CDR2 YYEEEE. This clone was seen only once. Its antigen is unknown. No much larger clone exists at a distance of one base, and base qualities are not known. The donors were healthy, HIV-negative adults who had no recently reported acute infections or vaccinations. Only Caucasian adults living in Nashville, Tennessee, USA were represented among the donors. CD4+ T cells were enriched through magnetic negative selection, after which naive cells were positively selected on CD45RA and the remaining negative fraction served as the memory subset. Blood was collected by leukapheresis, and PBMCs were isolated by Ficoll-Histopaque density gradient centrifugation and then cryopreserved in liquid nitrogen vapor phase. Analytical flow cytometry was used to check the purity and quantity of every magnetically sorted T cell population. From each sorted fraction, genomic DNA was isolated and quantified by UV absorbance on a Nanodrop 2000c.

General findings and caveats noted by the study authors: Because the study included a small number of donors, the genetic and exposure-history diversity represented was limited. Compared with non-shared clonotypes, the clonotypes found in all four sorted-subset donors had higher generation probabilities. Incomplete sequencing was indicated by rarefaction of sorted-subset datasets, despite the large sequencing depth. Larger estimated clonotype richness was generally found for naive subsets than for memory subsets. Sampling was limited to blood, and TCR repertoires in tissue likely differ from TCR repertoires in blood. Pairwise subsampling led to the expectation that sequencing depth would affect the degree of clonotype sharing among donors. Sharing across four donors was observed for approximately 5% of naive CD4, 3.5% of naive CD8, about 2.5% of memory CD4, and roughly 0.4% of memory CD8 clonotypes.

Using the deep immunoSEQ assay, multiplex PCR amplified TCR CDR3 regions from genomic DNA. Extracted genomic DNA from each cell subset was distributed evenly across all wells of several immunoSEQ 96-well plates, and each plate was treated as a replicate. Each replicate PCR for sorted subsets received about 220 ng genomic DNA, equal to some 32,000 T cell genomes. Purified libraries were quantified with a Qubit 3.0 fluorometer, sized on a Bioanalyzer 2100, and re-quantified with the KAPA Library Quantification kit. A separate single-read 150-cycle Illumina NextSeq 550 flow cell was used to sequence each immunoSEQ 96-well plate. The paper's data handling went like this. Because only junctional sequences without quality scores were contained in the immunoSEQ output, filtering matching that applied to full-length reads could not be performed. To assign V/J genes and CDR3, sequences were annotated using PyIR, a Python wrapper for IgBLAST v1.9, with IMGT germline references. Reads were removed for weak V/J assignments (E-value above 1e-6), missing CDR3, stop codons, out-of-frame junctions, or ambiguous translated residues. V3J clonotypes were defined by identical inferred V gene, J gene, and CDR3 amino acid sequence. Percentage overlap between repertoires was calculated by dividing the number of shared unique clonotypes by the size of the smaller repertoire. Repertoire richness was assessed with RTK rarefaction, the Chao1 estimator, and Recon v2.1 estimates of unobserved clonotypes. For all TCRbeta clonotypes obtained by the gDNA method from several donors, generation probabilities were computed with OLGA. TCRdb mirrors the immuneACCESS table, restricted to in-frame sequences. Some clones are absent from its copies; in checked studies, under half trace to an unresolved V gene, and the reason for the others is unknown. That table supplies the V and J calls and clone size; D and trimming were determined from the DNA. The sample yields more than 2,000,000 clones; just over 90% were counted once. The ten largest clones add up to over 0.12% of the sample.

The sequence joins TRBV5-6 to TRBJ2-7, and TRBD1 aligns with 9 junction nucleotides. This TCR derives from a man aged 18 to 29 in good health. Sequencing input: naive CD4+ T cells sorted from blood. The cell subset or site label, read with the paper, signifies: CD45RA+ positively selected. The CDR3 amino acid sequence is: CASSSGTGNFGYSYEQYF. The sequenced DNA is TGTGCCAGCAGCTCCGGGACAGGGAACTTTGGATACTCCTACGAGCAGTACTTC.